This T cell receptor (beta chain) is from a study of beta chain features in type 1 diabetes. Trimming cost V 0 bases and J 0 bases; bases outside gene matches: 6. The CDR3 totals 18 residues. Germline values: CDR1 SGHTA, CDR2 FQGTGA. Expressed TCRB transcripts were sequenced, since all the RNA that had been isolated was reverse transcribed. The data were produced by immunoSEQ multiplex PCR, yet TCRdb's version contains in-frame clones alone and is incomplete. The repertoire has just over 450,000 clones, around 28% of them found once; the top ten carry around 0.065%. V usage is TRBV7-3 and J usage is TRBJ2-3; 10 bases map to TRBD2. Material for sequencing was naive CD4+ T cells from blood. This receptor was identified in a young man in good health. The CDR3 bases are TGTGCCAGCAGCTTAACGTCGCTAGCGGGAGCCAGCACAGATACGCAGTATTTT. Its protein is CASSLTSLAGASTDTQYF.